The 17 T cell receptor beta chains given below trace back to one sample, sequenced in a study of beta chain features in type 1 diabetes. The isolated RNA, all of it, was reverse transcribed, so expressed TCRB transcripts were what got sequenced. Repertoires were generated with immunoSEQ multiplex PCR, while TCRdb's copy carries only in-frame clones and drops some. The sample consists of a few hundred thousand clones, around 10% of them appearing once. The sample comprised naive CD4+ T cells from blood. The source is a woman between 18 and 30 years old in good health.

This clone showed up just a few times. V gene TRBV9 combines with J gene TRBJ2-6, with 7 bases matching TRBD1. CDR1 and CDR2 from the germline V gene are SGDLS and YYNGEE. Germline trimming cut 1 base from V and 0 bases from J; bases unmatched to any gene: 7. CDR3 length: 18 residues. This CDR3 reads CASSVRQGYSSGANVLTF. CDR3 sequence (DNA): TGTGCCAGCAGCGTACGACAGGGCTATTCCTCTGGGGCCAACGTCCTGACTTTC. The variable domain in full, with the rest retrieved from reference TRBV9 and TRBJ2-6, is DSGVTQTPKHLITATGQRVTLRCSPRSGDLSVYWYQQSLDQGLQFLIQYYNGEERAKGNILERFSAQQFPDLHSELNLSSLELGDSALYFCASSVRQGYSSGANVLTFGAGSRLTVL.

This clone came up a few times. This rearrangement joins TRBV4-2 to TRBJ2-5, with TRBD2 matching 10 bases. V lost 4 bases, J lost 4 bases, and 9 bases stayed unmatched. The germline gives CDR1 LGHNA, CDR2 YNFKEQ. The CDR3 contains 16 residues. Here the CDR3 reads CASSLVVAGGSETQYF. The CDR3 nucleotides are TGTGCCAGCAGCCTAGTCGTAGCGGGGGGATCAGAGACCCAGTACTTC.

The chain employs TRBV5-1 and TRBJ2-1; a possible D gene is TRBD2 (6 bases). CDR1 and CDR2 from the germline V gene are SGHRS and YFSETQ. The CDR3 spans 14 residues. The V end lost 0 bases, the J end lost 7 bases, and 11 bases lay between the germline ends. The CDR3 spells CASSLDAGINEQFF. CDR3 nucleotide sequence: TGCGCCAGCAGCTTGGACGCGGGGATAAATGAGCAGTTCTTC.

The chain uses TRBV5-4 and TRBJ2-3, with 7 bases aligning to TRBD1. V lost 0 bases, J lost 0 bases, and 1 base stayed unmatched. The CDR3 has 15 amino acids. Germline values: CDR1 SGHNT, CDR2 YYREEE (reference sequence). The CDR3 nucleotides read TGTGCCAGCAGCTTGGACAGGGGCAGCACAGATACGCAGTATTTT. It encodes CASSLDRGSTDTQYF.

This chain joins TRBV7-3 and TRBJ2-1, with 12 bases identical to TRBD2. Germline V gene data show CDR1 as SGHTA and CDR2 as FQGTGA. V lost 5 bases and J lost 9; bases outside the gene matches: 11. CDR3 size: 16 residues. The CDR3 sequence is CASSPTLAGGLLEQFF. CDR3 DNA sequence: TGTGCCAGCAGCCCTACTCTAGCGGGGGGGCTTCTTGAGCAGTTCTTC.

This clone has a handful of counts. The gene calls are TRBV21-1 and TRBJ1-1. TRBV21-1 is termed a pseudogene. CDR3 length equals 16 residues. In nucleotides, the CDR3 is TGTGCCAGCAGCAAAGCCAGGGAGGGGATGAACACTGAAGCTTTCTTT. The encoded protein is CASSKAREGMNTEAFF.

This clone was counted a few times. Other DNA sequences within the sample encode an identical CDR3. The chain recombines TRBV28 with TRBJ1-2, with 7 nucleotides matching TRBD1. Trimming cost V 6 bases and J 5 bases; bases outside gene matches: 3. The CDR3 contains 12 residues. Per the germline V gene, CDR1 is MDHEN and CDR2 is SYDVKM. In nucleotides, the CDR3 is TGTGCCAGCAGCCTGACAGGGTATGGCTACACCTTC. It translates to CASSLTGYGYTF.

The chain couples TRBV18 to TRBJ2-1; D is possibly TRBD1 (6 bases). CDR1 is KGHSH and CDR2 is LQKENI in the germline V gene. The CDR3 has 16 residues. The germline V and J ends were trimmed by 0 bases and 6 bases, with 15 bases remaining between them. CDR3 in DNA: TGTGCCAGCTCACCACCGATCCTGGGGGCTGCCAATGAGCAGTTCTTC. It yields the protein CASSPPILGAANEQFF.

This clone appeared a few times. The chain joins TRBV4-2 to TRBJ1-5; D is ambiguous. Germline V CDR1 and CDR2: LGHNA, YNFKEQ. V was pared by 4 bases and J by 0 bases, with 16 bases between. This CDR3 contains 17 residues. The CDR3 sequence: CASSPKQEPYSNQPQHF. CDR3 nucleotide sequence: TGTGCCAGCAGCCCCAAGCAAGAGCCGTATAGCAATCAGCCCCAGCATTTT.

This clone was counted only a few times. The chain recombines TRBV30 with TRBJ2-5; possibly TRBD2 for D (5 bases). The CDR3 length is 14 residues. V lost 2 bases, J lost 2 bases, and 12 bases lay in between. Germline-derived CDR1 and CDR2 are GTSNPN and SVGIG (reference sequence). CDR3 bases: TGTGCCTGGAGTTGGCGGAGAGGGCAAGAGACCCAGTACTTC. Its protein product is CAWSWRRGQETQYF.

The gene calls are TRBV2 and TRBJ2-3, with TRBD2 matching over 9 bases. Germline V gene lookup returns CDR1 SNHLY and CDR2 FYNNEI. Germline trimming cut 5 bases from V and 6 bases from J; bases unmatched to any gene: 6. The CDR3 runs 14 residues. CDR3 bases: TGTGCCAGCAGTTCGGCGGGGGGGGTTGATACGCAGTATTTT. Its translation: CASSSAGGVDTQYF.

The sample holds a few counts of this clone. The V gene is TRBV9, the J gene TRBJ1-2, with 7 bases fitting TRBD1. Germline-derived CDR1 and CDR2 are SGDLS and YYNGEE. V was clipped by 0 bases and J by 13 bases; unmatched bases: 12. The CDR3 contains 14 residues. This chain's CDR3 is CASSVGGQPLLSTF. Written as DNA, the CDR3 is TGTGCCAGCAGCGTAGGGGGACAGCCCCTACTTTCCACCTTC.

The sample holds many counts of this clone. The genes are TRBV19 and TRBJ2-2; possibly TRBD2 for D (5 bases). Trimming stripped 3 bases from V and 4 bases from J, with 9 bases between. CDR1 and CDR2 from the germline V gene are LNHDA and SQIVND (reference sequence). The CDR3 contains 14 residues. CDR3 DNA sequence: TGTGCCAGTAGTATTACCAGCGGCACCGGGGAGCTGTTTTTT. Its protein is CASSITSGTGELFF.

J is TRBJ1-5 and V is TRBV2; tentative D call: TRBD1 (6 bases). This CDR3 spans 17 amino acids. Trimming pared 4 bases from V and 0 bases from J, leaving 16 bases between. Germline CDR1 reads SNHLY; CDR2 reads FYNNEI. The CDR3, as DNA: TGTGCCAGCAGTGGCCAGGGGCAGAGAGATAGCAATCAGCCCCAGCATTTT. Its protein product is CASSGQGQRDSNQPQHF.

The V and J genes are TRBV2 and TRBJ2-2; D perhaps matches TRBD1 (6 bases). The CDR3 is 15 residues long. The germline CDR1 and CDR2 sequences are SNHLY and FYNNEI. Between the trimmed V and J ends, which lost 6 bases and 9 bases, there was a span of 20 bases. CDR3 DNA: TGTGCCAGCAGCGCAACTGTCAGGGGTGGCCGGGAGCTGTTTTTT. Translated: CASSATVRGGRELFF.

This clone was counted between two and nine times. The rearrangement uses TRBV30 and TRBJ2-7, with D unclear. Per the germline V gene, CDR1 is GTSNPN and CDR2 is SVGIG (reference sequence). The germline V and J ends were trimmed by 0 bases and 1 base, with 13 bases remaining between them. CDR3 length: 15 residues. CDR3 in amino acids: CAWSVSGLPSYEQYF. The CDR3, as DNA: TGTGCCTGGAGTGTATCCGGTCTCCCTTCCTACGAGCAGTACTTC.

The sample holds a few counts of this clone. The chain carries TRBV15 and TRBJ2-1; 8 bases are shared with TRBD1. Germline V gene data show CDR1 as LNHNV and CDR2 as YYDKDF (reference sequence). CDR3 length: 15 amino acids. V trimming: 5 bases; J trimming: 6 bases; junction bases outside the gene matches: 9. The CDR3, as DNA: TGTGCCACCAGCGGTTCAGGACAGGGCAGCAATGAGCAGTTCTTC. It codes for CATSGSGQGSNEQFF.